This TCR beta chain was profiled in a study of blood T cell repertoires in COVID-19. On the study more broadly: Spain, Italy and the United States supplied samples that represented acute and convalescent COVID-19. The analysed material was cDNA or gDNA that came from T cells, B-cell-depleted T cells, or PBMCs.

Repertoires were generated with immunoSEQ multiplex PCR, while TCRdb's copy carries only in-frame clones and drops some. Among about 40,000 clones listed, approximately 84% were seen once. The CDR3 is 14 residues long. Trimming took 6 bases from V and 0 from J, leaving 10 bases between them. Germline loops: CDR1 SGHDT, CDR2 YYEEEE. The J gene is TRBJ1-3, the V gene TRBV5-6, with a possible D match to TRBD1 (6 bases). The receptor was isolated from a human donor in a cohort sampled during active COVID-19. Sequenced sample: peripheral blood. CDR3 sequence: CASNHRVSGNTIYF. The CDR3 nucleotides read TGTGCCAGCAACCACAGGGTCTCTGGAAACACCATATATTTT.